This record looks at one TCR beta chain sequence and its context. The antigen remains undetermined. Trimming stripped 0 bases from V and 8 bases from J, with 10 bases between. CDR3 size: 14 residues. Germline V gene lookup returns CDR1 SGHVS and CDR2 FNYEAQ. This sample stems from a study of shared clonotypes between healthy human individuals. Study-level results: Sampling included only blood; tissue repertoires likely differ. In contrast to clonotypes shared by all four donors, non-shared clonotypes had lower generation probabilities.

Cells designated naive CD8 were CD45RO-negative and were positively selected for CCR7, with terminally differentiated effector memory CD45RA+ cells excluded. The study ran the assay at deep level. Every subset's genomic DNA went evenly onto several immunoSEQ plates. TCRdb's copy holds only in-frame clones and misses some; the assay was immunoSEQ multiplex PCR. In the table there are around 2,100,000 clones, over 85% of which are singletons. The sequence was obtained from a man between 18 and 35 years old in good health. Sequencing used naive CD8+ T cells sorted from blood. The chain has TRBV7-6 and TRBJ2-2, with D unresolved. The CDR3 region is CASSLAPPGGELFF. The CDR3 nucleotides read TGTGCCAGCAGCTTAGCGCCCCCTGGGGGGGAGCTGTTTTTT.